The present TCR beta chain was sequenced within a study of neurological immune-mediated disorders. The study's findings and limits: The greatest TCR clonal expansion appeared in HTLV-1-associated myelopathy and the smallest, falling below healthy controls, in multiple sclerosis.

5'RACE with 10-nucleotide random UMIs generated the cDNA. In each sequencing run, over 200 million TCR-beta sequences were generated from 15-18 subjects. TCRdb called the 5' RACE reads again in MiXCR, with one record for every CDR3 protein. The data hold under 90,000 distinct CDR3 sequences, with about 9.3% observed a single time. A total of 2 million PBMCs stored at -80 degrees C provided the unsorted libraries. Ten or more counts support this clonotype. The antigen is unknown. The receptor was isolated from a man aged 40-50 years in good health. The sample was PBMCs.

CDR3 DNA: TGTGCCAGCACTACACAGAGGAACTATGGCTACACCTTC. Translating gives CASTTQRNYGYTF. This chain joins TRBV12-3 or TRBV12-4 and TRBJ1-2; D is unresolved. The CDR3 loop spans 13 amino acids. Trimming cost V 7 bases and J 2 bases, with 11 bases left between them.